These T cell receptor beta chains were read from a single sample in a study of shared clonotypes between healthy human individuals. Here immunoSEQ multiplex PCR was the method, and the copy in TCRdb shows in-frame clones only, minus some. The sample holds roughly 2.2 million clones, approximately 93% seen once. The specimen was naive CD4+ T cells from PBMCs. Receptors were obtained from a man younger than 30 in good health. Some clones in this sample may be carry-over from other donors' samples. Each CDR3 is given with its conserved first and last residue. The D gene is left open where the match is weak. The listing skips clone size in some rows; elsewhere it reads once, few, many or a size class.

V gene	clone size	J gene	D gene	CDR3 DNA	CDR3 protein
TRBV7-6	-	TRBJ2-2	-	TGTGCCAGCAGCTCCCAGGGTAACTCGAACACCGGGGAGCTGTTTTTT	CASSSQGNSNTGELFF
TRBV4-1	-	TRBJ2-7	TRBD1	TGCGCCAGCAGCCGTCCGACAGGGACCCACGAGCAGTACTTC	CASSRPTGTHEQYF
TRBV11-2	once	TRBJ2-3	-	TGTGCCAGCAGCTCTTTCGGGACTAGCACAGATACGCAGTATTTT	CASSSFGTSTDTQYF
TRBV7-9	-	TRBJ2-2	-	TGTGCCAGCAGCCCCCTAGCGAGGCGGGGCACCGGGGAGCTGTTTTTT	CASSPLARRGTGELFF
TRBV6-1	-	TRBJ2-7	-	TGTGCCAGCAGTGAAGCAAGGGTTTACGAGCAGTACTTC	CASSEARVYEQYF
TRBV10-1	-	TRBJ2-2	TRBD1	TGCGCCAGCAGCCGGACAGGTCTCTCCGCCGGGGAGCTGTTTTTT	CASSRTGLSAGELFF
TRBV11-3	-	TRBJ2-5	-	TGTGCCAGCAGCTTTACGGGAGAAGAGACCCAGTACTTC	CASSFTGEETQYF
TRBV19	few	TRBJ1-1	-	TGTGCCAGTACGAGGGTGCCCGGTGCGGCTTTCTTT	CASTRVPGAAFF
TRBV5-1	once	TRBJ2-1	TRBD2	TGCGCCAGCAGCATACGATCTAGCGGTAACTCCTACAATGAGCAGTTCTTC	CASSIRSSGNSYNEQFF
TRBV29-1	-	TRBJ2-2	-	TGCAGCGTTGAAGATAGGGTCTTTTCCGGGGAGCTGTTTTTT	CSVEDRVFSGELFF
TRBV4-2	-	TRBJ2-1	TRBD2	TGTGCCAGCAGCCAAGAACTAGCGGGAGTCCCCTCGGGGATCAATGAGCAGTTCTTC	CASSQELAGVPSGINEQFF
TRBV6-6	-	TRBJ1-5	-	TGTGCCAGCACCGATGCTCGATGGGGCCAGCCCCAGCATTTT	CASTDARWGQPQHF
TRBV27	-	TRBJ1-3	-	TGTGCCAGCAGTCCCGCCGGGACTCTTGTCTCTGGAAACACCATATATTTT	CASSPAGTLVSGNTIYF
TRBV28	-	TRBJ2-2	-	TGTGCCAGCAGTCGTCCGGGACTGATCTTTACCGGGGAGCTGTTTTTT	CASSRPGLIFTGELFF
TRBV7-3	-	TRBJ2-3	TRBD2	TGTGCCAGCAGCTCTAGCGGGAGCACAGATACGCAGTATTTT	CASSSSGSTDTQYF
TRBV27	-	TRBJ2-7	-	TGTGCCAGCAGTTTATGGCAAATGGAGCAGTACTTC	CASSLWQMEQYF
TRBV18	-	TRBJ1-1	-	TGTGCCAGCTCACCACCTGTTAGGGTCCCTGAAGCTTTCTTT	CASSPPVRVPEAFF
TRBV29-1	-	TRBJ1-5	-	TGCAGCGTTGGGGCGGGCAATCAGCCCCAGCATTTT	CSVGAGNQPQHF
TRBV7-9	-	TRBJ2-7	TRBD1	TGTGCCAGCAGCTCCAGAACAGGGGGTAGCTACGAGCAGTACTTC	CASSSRTGGSYEQYF
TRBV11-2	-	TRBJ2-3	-	TGTGCCAGCAGCCCCCGGGAGACAGATACGCAGTATTTT	CASSPRETDTQYF
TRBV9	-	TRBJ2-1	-	TGTGCCAGCAGCCCGGACGGGGACTCCTACAATGAGCAGTTCTTC	CASSPDGDSYNEQFF
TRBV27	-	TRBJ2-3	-	TGTGCCAGCAGTTTATCCTTCGTGGGTTTCGACACAGATACGCAGTATTTT	CASSLSFVGFDTDTQYF
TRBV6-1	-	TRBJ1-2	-	TGTGCCAGCAGTCCTAACCCACAGGCCACCTTC	CASSPNPQATF
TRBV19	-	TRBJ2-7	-	TGTGCCAGTAGTATTCAAGACAGAATCTACGAGCAGTACTTC	CASSIQDRIYEQYF
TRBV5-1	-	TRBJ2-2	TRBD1	TGCGCCAGCAGGCCCGACAGGGGAGTATTTACCGGGGAGCTGTTTTTT	CASRPDRGVFTGELFF
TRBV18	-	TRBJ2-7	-	TGTGCCAGCTCCCCTGGACGGCGCTCCTACGAGCAGTACTTC	CASSPGRRSYEQYF
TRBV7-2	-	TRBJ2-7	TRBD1	TGTGCCAGCAGCTTAGCGCTTGGGACAGTTTACGAGCAGTACTTC	CASSLALGTVYEQYF
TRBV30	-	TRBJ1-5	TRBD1	TGTGCCTGGCAAGGGACAGGGCTCAATCAGCCCCAGCATTTT	CAWQGTGLNQPQHF
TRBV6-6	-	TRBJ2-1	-	TGTGCCAGCAGTTACTCAGGGGCGAGGGACGGTGAGCAGTTCTTC	CASSYSGARDGEQFF
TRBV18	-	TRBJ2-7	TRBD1	TGTGCCAGCTCCCCGGGACAGGGTTCCTACGAGCAGTACTTC	CASSPGQGSYEQYF
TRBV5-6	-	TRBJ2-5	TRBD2	TGTGCCAGCAGCTTGGGCGGGAGGGCCGGGGAGACCCAGTACTTC	CASSLGGRAGETQYF